A single sample is the source of the 23 T cell receptor beta chains below, sequenced in a study of blood T cell repertoires in COVID-19 (dated by TCRdb to the early 2020s). The method was the immunoSEQ multiplex PCR assay. As stored in TCRdb, this immuneACCESS dataset retains in-frame rearrangements with V and J assigned. A fraction of the clones does not appear; measured against another copy, unresolved V genes explain less than half of the discrepancy, and the remainder lacks a known reason. A total of approximately 170,000 clones appear in this sample, around 82% of them only once. Approximately 11% of the sample lies in the top ten. Sequencing was carried out using peripheral blood. The source is a man in his sixties with active or convalescent COVID-19.

V is TRBV11-2 and J is TRBJ2-7; 8 positions agree with TRBD2. The CDR3 is made up of 15 amino acids. Germline CDR1 and CDR2: SGHAT and FQNNGV. Trimming at V came to 0 bases and at J to 6 bases, leaving 7 bases not matched to a gene. The CDR3 is CASSLEGDGGGEQYF. In DNA form, the CDR3 reads TGTGCCAGCAGCTTAGAGGGGGACGGGGGGGGCGAGCAGTACTTC.

The chain couples TRBV6-1 to TRBJ1-1; D gene unclear. Germline-derived CDR1 and CDR2 are MNHNS and SASEGT. The V gene lost 1 base and the J gene lost 8 bases, with 11 bases spanning the gap. The CDR3 runs 13 residues. The CDR3 loop reads CASSEVTPTEAFF. CDR3 DNA: TGTGCCAGCAGTGAAGTAACTCCCACGGAAGCTTTCTTT.

The V gene is TRBV5-1, the J gene TRBJ1-2; a possible D gene is TRBD1 (5 bases). The length of the CDR3 is 15 residues. The V end lost 3 bases, the J end lost 7 bases, and 19 bases lay between the germline ends. Per the germline V gene, CDR1 is SGHRS and CDR2 is YFSETQ. CDR3 amino acids: CASSSAGREPPGYTF. The CDR3 DNA reads TGCGCCAGCAGCTCCGCAGGGCGGGAGCCCCCTGGCTACACCTTC.

The CDR3: CASSRGQGAEETQYF. As DNA, the CDR3 is TGTGCCAGCAGCCGGGGACAGGGGGCTGAGGAGACCCAGTACTTC. V gene TRBV11-1 combines with J gene TRBJ2-5; 12 bases align to TRBD1. This CDR3 contains 15 residues. Germline V CDR1 and CDR2: SGHAT, FQDESV (reference sequence). Losses at the gene ends were 5 bases for V and 5 bases for J; bases not matched to a gene: 6. Filled out from reference TRBV11-1 and TRBJ2-5, the complete variable domain reads EAEVAQSPRYKITEKSQAVAFWCDPISGHATLYWYRQILGQGPELLVQFQDESVVDDSQLPKDRFSAERLKGVDSTLKIQPAELGDSAMYLCASSRGQGAEETQYFGPGTRLLVL.

This clone occurred a few times. This chain uses TRBV6-5 with TRBJ2-2, with 10 bases aligning to TRBD1. CDR1 MNHEY and CDR2 SVGAGI come from the germline V gene. V lost 2 bases to trimming and J lost 6 bases; unmatched junction nucleotides: 3. The CDR3 covers 15 residues. In DNA, the CDR3 is TGTGCCAGCAGTTACCACGGACAGGGGGCCGGGGAGCTGTTTTTT. As protein: CASSYHGQGAGELFF.

The V gene is TRBV5-1, the J gene TRBJ2-1, with D tentatively TRBD2 (5 bases). The CDR3 is 15 amino acids. The germline V gene encodes CDR1 SGHRS and CDR2 YFSETQ. V dropped 0 bases and J dropped 7 bases, with 14 bases sitting between them. The CDR3 sequence: CASSLVSSLRNEQFF. For the CDR3, the DNA is TGCGCCAGCAGCTTGGTGTCTAGCCTGAGGAATGAGCAGTTCTTC.

The sample holds one count of this clone. The chain uses TRBV21-1 and TRBJ2-5; the tabulated D call, TRBD2, remains unverified against the DNA. TRBV21-1 has pseudogene status. This CDR3 has 14 residues. CDR3 DNA sequence: TGTGCCAGCAGGGGCGATACTAGCCGGGAGACCCAGTACTTC. Amino acids: CASRGDTSRETQYF.

J is TRBJ2-5 and V is TRBV7-9; maybe TRBD2 (6 bases). The CDR3 runs to 14 residues. V was pared by 5 bases and J by 2 bases, with 12 bases between. The germline V gene has CDR1 SEHNR and CDR2 FQNEAQ (reference sequence). DNA for the CDR3: TGTGCCAGCAGCCCCCGGGACTTTCAAGAGACCCAGTACTTC. Encoded protein: CASSPRDFQETQYF.

The genes are TRBV6-5 and TRBJ2-1, with TRBD2 as a possible D gene (5 bases). Between the trimmed V and J ends, which lost 6 bases and 3 bases, there was a span of 6 bases. Germline-derived CDR1 and CDR2 are MNHEY and SVGAGI. This CDR3 comprises 12 residues. CDR3 nucleotide sequence: TGTGCCAGCAGCGACTACTACAATGAGCAGTTCTTC. Translated: CASSDYYNEQFF.

The chain recombines TRBV18 with TRBJ2-7, with TRBD2 matching over 9 bases. CDR1 and CDR2 (germline): KGHSH, LQKENI. Losses at the gene ends were 3 bases for V and 5 bases for J; bases not matched to a gene: 5. This CDR3 region has 14 residues. The CDR3 nucleotides read TGTGCCAGCTCACCGGCTAGCGGGATGAACGAGCAGTACTTC. This sequence encodes CASSPASGMNEQYF. The full variable domain, with the rest looked up from reference TRBV18 and TRBJ2-7, is NAGVMQNPRHLVRRRGQEARLRCSPMKGHSHVYWYRQLPEEGLKFMVYLQKENIIDESGMPKERFSAEFPKEGPSILRIQQVVRGDSAAYFCASSPASGMNEQYFGPGTRLTVT.

The rearrangement links TRBV11-2 to TRBJ1-5; the D is unclear. This CDR3 has 13 residues. Germline V lookup: CDR1 SGHAT, CDR2 FQNNGV. V lost 2 bases, J lost 3 bases, and 5 bases lay in between. In nucleotides, the CDR3 is TGTGCCAGCAGCTTATCATTCAATCAGCCCCAGCATTTT. It yields the protein CASSLSFNQPQHF.

This sequence joins TRBV18 and TRBJ1-4; no clear D gene. V lost 1 base, J lost 2 bases, and 5 bases lay in between. Per the germline V gene, CDR1 is KGHSH and CDR2 is LQKENI. This CDR3 comprises 14 residues. CDR3 in DNA: TGTGCCAGCTCACCACAGAGCACTAATGAAAAACTGTTTTTT. Protein sequence: CASSPQSTNEKLFF.

The rearrangement uses TRBV6-1 and TRBJ2-4; D is unresolved. CDR3 length equals 11 residues. Germline CDR1 MNHNS, CDR2 SASEGT. Trimming removed 3 bases at V and 10 bases at J, with 7 bases between. The CDR3 DNA reads as TGTGCCAGCAGTGATCCCCTAATTCAGTACTTC. Translation gives CASSDPLIQYF.

The chain combines TRBV7-9 with TRBJ1-4; the D gene is possibly TRBD1 (5 bases). CDR3 length: 15 residues. CDR1 is SEHNR and CDR2 is FQNEAQ in the germline V gene (reference sequence). V gave up 5 bases and J gave up 0 bases, with 10 bases separating them. Here the CDR3 DNA reads TGTGCCAGCAGCCCCCCGGGGGCAACTAATGAAAAACTGTTTTTT. This sequence encodes CASSPPGATNEKLFF.

The chain combines TRBV5-1 with TRBJ1-4; 11 nucleotides line up with TRBD1. After removal of 1 base from V and 7 bases from J, the junction contained 3 bases not matched to a gene. Germline V CDR1 and CDR2: SGHRS, YFSETQ. This CDR3 is 15 amino acids long. CDR3: CASSLLGTGGEKLFF. CDR3 DNA sequence: TGCGCCAGCAGCTTGCTCGGGACAGGGGGTGAAAAACTGTTTTTT.

This chain connects TRBV5-1 to TRBJ2-3; D is ambiguous. The CDR3 is 15 amino acids. Germline V gene sequence: CDR1 SGHRS, CDR2 YFSETQ. V lost 6 bases to trimming and J lost 5 bases, with 19 bases between them. The CDR3 loop reads CASNYGVGSGDTQYF. In DNA form, the CDR3 reads TGCGCCAGCAACTATGGCGTCGGGTCTGGAGATACGCAGTATTTT.

This chain uses TRBV6-5 with TRBJ2-7; a possible D gene is TRBD2 (6 bases). The germline gives CDR1 MNHEY, CDR2 SVGAGI. The CDR3 extends over 16 amino acids. V was cut by 2 bases and J by 6 bases, with 20 bases left in between. The CDR3 loop reads CASSYLPGRGFSEQYF. The CDR3 bases are TGTGCCAGCAGTTACCTCCCGGGACGGGGGTTTTCCGAGCAGTACTTC.

This chain uses TRBV6-6 with TRBJ2-2; 8 positions match TRBD2. There are 13 residues in the CDR3. Germline V gene sequence: CDR1 MNHNY, CDR2 SVGAGI (reference sequence). V dropped 11 bases and J dropped 4; count of bases not matched to a gene: 6. CDR3 DNA sequence: TGTGCCGCCGGAGCGGGGGCCACCGGGGAGCTGTTTTTT. Residues: CAAGAGATGELFF.

The chain joins TRBV5-1 to TRBJ1-1; TRBD1 agrees at 8 bases. V gave up 7 bases and J gave up 5 bases; unmatched junction bases: 10. The CDR3 covers 14 residues. Germline V gives CDR1 SGHRS, CDR2 YFSETQ. The CDR3 sequence is CASASQGAGTEAFF. The CDR3 DNA sequence: TGCGCCAGCGCAAGCCAGGGGGCTGGAACTGAAGCTTTCTTT.

The chain joins TRBV9 to TRBJ2-5; D might be TRBD2 (6 bases). This CDR3 has 16 amino acids. Germline-derived CDR1 and CDR2 are SGDLS and YYNGEE. V shed 0 bases and J shed 0 bases, with 12 bases lying between them. Here the CDR3 reads CASSVGPSGHQETQYF. The CDR3 DNA reads TGTGCCAGCAGCGTAGGACCGAGCGGGCACCAAGAGACCCAGTACTTC.

The J gene is TRBJ2-1, the V gene TRBV25-1, with D unclear. This CDR3 has 15 amino acids. The V and J ends lost 4 bases and 0 bases respectively, with 10 bases between them. Germline-derived CDR1 and CDR2 are MGHDK and SYGVNS. CDR3 loop: CASSVLESSYNEQFF. The CDR3 nucleotides are TGTGCCAGCAGTGTACTGGAGAGCTCCTACAATGAGCAGTTCTTC.

This chain links TRBV3-1 (or the pseudogene TRBV3-2) with TRBJ2-6, with unresolved D. Germline V gene lookup returns CDR1 LGHDT and CDR2 YNNKEL (reference sequence). This CDR3 region has 16 residues. V dropped 3 bases and J dropped 1 base, with 10 bases sitting between them. CDR3 region: CASSQSFLSGANVLTF. The DNA of the CDR3 is TGTGCCAGCAGCCAGTCGTTTCTATCTGGGGCCAACGTCCTGACTTTC.

V gene TRBV6-5 combines with J gene TRBJ1-5, with D hard to call. The CDR3 is 13 amino acids. V lost 6 bases to trimming and J lost 0 bases, with 6 bases between them. Germline V gene data show CDR1 as MNHEY and CDR2 as SVGAGI. This CDR3 reads CASSPDSNQPQHF. CDR3 in DNA: TGTGCCAGCAGCCCAGATAGCAATCAGCCCCAGCATTTT.